One sample yielded the 22 T cell receptor beta chains listed below, sequenced in a study of T cell repertoires in cytomegalovirus infection. A single record per CDR3 protein comes from TCRdb applying MiXCR to the reads. The sample has more than 250,000 distinct CDR3 sequences; roughly an eighth are singletons. Sequenced input: PBMCs. The receptors originated from a human donor in good health (CMV status not recorded). Some clones in this sample may be carry-over from other donors' samples.

This clonotype was found many times. The rearrangement uses TRBV19 and TRBJ2-2, with a weak D call TRBD2 (5 bases). V was clipped by 5 bases and J by 4 bases, with 5 bases between them. CDR1 is LNHDA and CDR2 is SQIVND in the germline V gene (reference sequence). CDR3 length: 12 amino acids. CDR3 amino acids: CASSEGTGELFF. CDR3 in DNA: TGTGCCAGTAGTGAGGGCACCGGGGAGCTGTTTTTT.

This clonotype was detected ten times or more. CDR3 residues: CASSQGVGTEAFF. The CDR3 DNA reads as TGTGCCAGCAGCCAGGGGGTGGGCACTGAAGCTTTCTTT. The J gene is TRBJ1-1, the V gene TRBV14; tentatively, D is TRBD1 (5 bases). This CDR3 contains 13 residues. Per the germline V gene, CDR1 is SGHDN and CDR2 is FVKESK. Trimming took off 3 bases at V and 4 bases at J, with 9 bases between the two ends.

This clonotype showed up just a few times. The chain recombines TRBV2 with TRBJ1-2; a possible D gene is TRBD1 (6 bases). Germline CDR1 is SNHLY and CDR2 is FYNNEI. V was trimmed by 4 bases and J by 8 bases, leaving 17 bases between them. The CDR3 contains 14 residues. Written as DNA, the CDR3 is TGTGCCAGCAGTGGCCGGACAGCCCGTGAGGGCTACACCTTC. Its translation: CASSGRTAREGYTF.

The chain joins TRBV2 to TRBJ1-2; 7 bases agree with TRBD1. Per the germline V gene, CDR1 is SNHLY and CDR2 is FYNNEI. The ends lost 1 base at V and 4 bases at J; junction bases unmatched: 12. This CDR3 is 17 amino acids long. CDR3 protein: CASSEEAGTESVYGYTF. CDR3 coding DNA: TGTGCCAGCAGTGAAGAAGCGGGGACAGAGTCCGTCTATGGCTACACCTTC.

The chain carries TRBV4-2 and TRBJ1-6; D may be TRBD1 (5 bases). This CDR3 contains 14 residues. V was pared by 1 base and J by 7 bases, with 8 bases between. CDR1 and CDR2 from the germline V gene are LGHNA and YNFKEQ. The CDR3 reads CASSQGGGNSPLHF. CDR3 DNA sequence: TGTGCCAGCAGCCAAGGGGGGGGGAATTCACCCCTCCACTTT.

V is TRBV2 and J is TRBJ1-2; D might be TRBD1 (5 bases). V lost 6 bases and J lost 3, with 14 bases in between. Looked up from germline, CDR1 is SNHLY and CDR2 is FYNNEI. This CDR3 region has 14 residues. CDR3 sequence: CASRVLGTDYGYTF. CDR3 coding DNA: TGTGCCAGCAGAGTTCTCGGGACGGACTATGGCTACACCTTC.

The rearrangement joins TRBV28 to TRBJ2-5; TRBD1 or TRBD2 may be the D gene (5 bases each). Germline-derived CDR1 and CDR2 are MDHEN and SYDVKM. Trimming left V 3 bases short and J 10 bases short, with 15 bases between. This CDR3 contains 13 residues. This CDR3 is CASSLAGPEGQYF. In DNA form, the CDR3 reads TGTGCCAGCAGTTTGGCAGGGCCTGAGGGCCAGTACTTC.

This clonotype has only a few counts. This chain joins TRBV10-3 and TRBJ2-5, with D unresolved. The CDR3 has 15 amino acids. Germline values: CDR1 ENHRY, CDR2 SYGVKD. Trimming stripped 5 bases from V and 5 bases from J, with 18 bases between. The CDR3 is CAISPRSGFVETQYF. DNA of the CDR3: TGTGCCATCAGTCCTCGGTCAGGCTTCGTGGAGACCCAGTACTTC.

This clonotype turned up a few times. The junction departs from germline at one end; a sequencing error may be responsible. V is TRBV9 and J is TRBJ2-1, with no clear D. CDR1 and CDR2 from the germline V gene are SGDLS and YYNGEE. The CDR3 length is 16 residues. This CDR3 is CASSVDDYGSDNEQFF. CDR3 DNA: TGTGCCAGCAGCGTAGACGATTACGGCTCCGACAATGAGCAGTTCTTC.

This clonotype was seen many times. V is TRBV12-3 or TRBV12-4 and J is TRBJ1-4; TRBD1 might be the D (5 bases). V lost 5 bases to trimming and J lost 5 bases, with 12 bases between them. The CDR3 consists of 14 residues. CDR3 residues: CASSDSPSNEKLFF. In DNA, the CDR3 is TGTGCCAGCAGTGACAGCCCCTCAAATGAAAAACTGTTTTTT.

This clonotype was seen repeatedly, ten times or more. The V call is TRBV20-1, the J call TRBJ2-7; 9 bases are shared with TRBD1. J lost 6 bases, V lost 5 bases, and 20 bases had no gene match. The CDR3 extends over 17 amino acids. Germline loops: CDR1 DFQATT, CDR2 SNEGSKA (reference sequence). CDR3 sequence (DNA): TGCAGTGCTTCCAGTCCGAGAGGCCGGGACAGGGTGCGCGAGCAGTACTTC. Translating gives CSASSPRGRDRVREQYF.

This rearrangement joins TRBV20-1 to TRBJ2-3, with 7 bases that match TRBD2. Losses at the gene ends were 2 bases for V and 0 bases for J; bases not matched to a gene: 5. The germline V gene encodes CDR1 DFQATT and CDR2 SNEGSKA (reference sequence). The CDR3 sequence is 15 residues long. CDR3 residues: CSARMGGFSTDTQYF. The CDR3 nucleotides read TGCAGTGCTAGAATGGGGGGGTTTAGCACAGATACGCAGTATTTT.

Ten or more counts support this clonotype. This chain links TRBV12-3 or TRBV12-4 with TRBJ2-5; 8 bases map to TRBD1. The CDR3 covers 14 residues. Unmatched junction bases numbered 8, after V lost 6 bases and J lost 5 bases. The DNA for the CDR3 is TGTGCCAGCAGGCCGACAGGGGTGCTCGAGACCCAGTACTTC. This encodes CASRPTGVLETQYF.

The chain combines TRBV7-3 with TRBJ2-3; D call uncertain. The germline gives CDR1 SGHTA, CDR2 FQGTGA. Trimming pared 5 bases from V and 4 bases from J, leaving 16 bases between. The CDR3 is 15 residues long. The CDR3 spells CASSPKPTLSDTQYF. CDR3 DNA sequence: TGTGCCAGCAGCCCGAAGCCCACTTTATCAGATACGCAGTATTTT. Complete variable domain (other parts from reference TRBV7-3 and TRBJ2-3): GAGVSQTPSNKVTEKGKYVELRCDPISGHTALYWYRQSLGQGPEFLIYFQGTGAADDSGLPNDRFFAVRPEGSVSTLKIQRTERGDSAVYLCASSPKPTLSDTQYFGPGTRLTVL.

Ten or more counts support this clonotype. This sequence joins TRBV5-1 and TRBJ2-1, with 12 bases matching TRBD2. The CDR3 contains 17 residues. V trimming: 4 bases; J trimming: 7 bases; junction bases outside the gene matches: 12. Germline V gene lookup returns CDR1 SGHRS and CDR2 YFSETQ. The CDR3 reads CASSGRLAGVVWNEQFF. The CDR3, as DNA: TGCGCCAGCAGCGGAAGACTAGCGGGAGTCGTGTGGAATGAGCAGTTCTTC.

In this sample, this clonotype turned up a few times. The V and J genes are TRBV19 and TRBJ2-1; no clear D gene. The CDR3 runs to 13 residues. Trimming took 4 bases from V and 10 from J, leaving 14 bases between them. The germline CDR1 and CDR2 sequences are LNHDA and SQIVND (reference sequence). The CDR3 spells CASSTRPEWEQFF. The DNA of the CDR3 is TGTGCCAGTAGTACGCGACCTGAGTGGGAGCAGTTCTTC.

This clonotype came up many times. The V gene is TRBV7-8, the J gene TRBJ1-5, with a tentative D call TRBD1 (6 bases). The CDR3 extends over 16 amino acids. Between the trimmed V and J ends, which lost 5 bases and 5 bases, there was a span of 19 bases. The V gene's germline CDR1 is SGHVS and CDR2 FQNEAQ. This chain's CDR3 is CASSLGAGTQHQPQHF. CDR3 DNA: TGTGCCAGCAGCCTAGGGGCTGGGACACAACATCAGCCCCAGCATTTT.

The chain joins TRBV5-1 to TRBJ1-2, with unresolved D. Germline V CDR1 and CDR2: SGHRS, YFSETQ. Trimming cost V 2 bases and J 8 bases, with 10 bases left between them. The length of the CDR3 is 12 residues. Here the CDR3 DNA reads TGCGCCAGCAGCTTCCGTGAAGACGGCTACACCTTC. Translation: CASSFREDGYTF.

This clonotype was seen only a few times. The V and J genes are TRBV7-6 and TRBJ2-6; the D gene is possibly TRBD2 (5 bases). Germline CDR1 reads SGHVS; CDR2 reads FNYEAQ. There are 16 residues in the CDR3. The ends were cut back, 11 bases at V and 1 base at J, with 18 bases in the middle. DNA for the CDR3: TGTGCCTGCGGTTGGAGGATCCCTTCTGGGGCCAACGTCCTGACTTTC. It codes for CACGWRIPSGANVLTF. Full variable domain (outside the CDR3, taken from reference TRBV7-6 and TRBJ2-6): GAGVSQSPRYKVTKRGQDVALRCDPISGHVSLYWYRQALGQGPEFLTYFNYEAQQDKSGLPNDRFSAERPEGSISTLTIQRTEQRDSAMYRCACGWRIPSGANVLTFGAGSRLTVL.

J is TRBJ2-7 and V is TRBV6-1; D remains ambiguous. The CDR3 consists of 11 residues. The germline CDR1 and CDR2 sequences are MNHNS and SASEGT. V was pared by 6 bases and J by 5 bases, with 8 bases between. The CDR3: CASRLSDEQYF. DNA for the CDR3: TGTGCCAGCAGGTTAAGCGACGAGCAGTACTTC.

CDR3 bases: TGTGCCAGTAGTTCCGCGGGACCCTACGAGCAGTACTTC. Residues: CASSSAGPYEQYF. The chain joins TRBV19 to TRBJ2-7; weak D call: TRBD2 (6 bases). CDR1 is LNHDA and CDR2 is SQIVND in the germline V gene (reference sequence). V was trimmed by 5 bases and J by 2 bases, leaving 10 bases between them. The CDR3 has 13 residues.

This clonotype was seen at least ten times. The genes are TRBV7-3 and TRBJ2-1; 12 bases are shared with TRBD2. J was trimmed by 7 bases and V by 5 bases; bases with no gene match: 6. In germline, CDR1 is SGHTA, CDR2 FQGTGA. The CDR3 is 15 amino acids. CDR3 protein: CASSPTSGGRNEQFF. CDR3 sequence (DNA): TGTGCCAGCAGCCCTACTAGCGGGGGGCGGAATGAGCAGTTCTTC.